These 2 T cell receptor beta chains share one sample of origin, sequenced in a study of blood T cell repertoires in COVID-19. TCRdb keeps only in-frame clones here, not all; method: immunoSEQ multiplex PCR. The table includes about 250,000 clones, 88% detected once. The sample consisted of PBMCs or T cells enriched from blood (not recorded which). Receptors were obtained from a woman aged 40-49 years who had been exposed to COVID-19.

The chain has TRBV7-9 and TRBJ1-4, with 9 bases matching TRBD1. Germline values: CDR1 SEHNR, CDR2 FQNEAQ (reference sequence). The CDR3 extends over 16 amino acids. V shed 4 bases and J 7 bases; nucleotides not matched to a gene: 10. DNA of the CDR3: TGTGCCAGCAGCTCCTCCCAGACAGGGGGGGCTGAAAAACTGTTTTTT. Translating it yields CASSSSQTGGAEKLFF.

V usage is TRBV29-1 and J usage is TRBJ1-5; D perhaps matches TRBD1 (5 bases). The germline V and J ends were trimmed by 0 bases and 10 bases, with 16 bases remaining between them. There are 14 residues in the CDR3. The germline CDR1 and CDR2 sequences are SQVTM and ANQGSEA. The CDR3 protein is CSVEEWGSPYPQHF. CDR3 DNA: TGCAGCGTTGAAGAATGGGGCAGCCCCTATCCCCAGCATTTT.